The 9 T cell receptor beta chains listed next were all sequenced from one sample in a study of shared T cell receptors in the human thymus. Assay used: immunoSEQ multiplex PCR; TCRdb lists only in-frame clones, some missing. The data show 550,000 to 800,000 clones, around 85% seen once. This sample was also put to use in a study of human thymus T cells.

The sequenced sample consisted of thymocytes. These TCRs come from a girl less than two years old with a congenital heart defect.

This chain links TRBV10-2 with TRBJ2-4; D unresolved. Germline V lookup: CDR1 WSHSY, CDR2 SAAADI. The V and J ends lost 1 base and 1 base respectively, with 14 bases between them. This CDR3 has 17 residues. The CDR3 DNA is TGCGCCAGCAGTGAGTGGCAGCGTGGTAACGCCAAAAACATTCAGTACTTC. Translation: CASSEWQRGNAKNIQYF.

The genes are TRBV15 and TRBJ2-1; 11 positions agree with TRBD2. Trimming removed 8 bases from V and 7 bases from J; junction bases left unmatched: 7. The CDR3 sequence is 14 residues long. Germline CDR1 is LNHNV and CDR2 is YYDKDF (reference sequence). CDR3 sequence (DNA): TGTGCCACCTTTAGCGGGGGGGCGCGGAATGAGCAGTTCTTC. Translation gives CATFSGGARNEQFF.

This rearrangement joins TRBV28 to TRBJ1-1; D is undetermined. In germline, CDR1 is MDHEN, CDR2 SYDVKM. V shed 5 bases and J shed 3 bases, with 19 bases lying between them. CDR3 size: 16 residues. DNA for the CDR3: TGTGCCAGCAGTCTCCACCTCAGCGGTCGCGACACTGAAGCTTTCTTT. This sequence encodes CASSLHLSGRDTEAFF.

V and J are TRBV5-1 and TRBJ1-1, with unresolved D. Trimming stripped 1 base from V and 4 bases from J, with 8 bases between. The CDR3 covers 13 residues. The germline CDR1 and CDR2 sequences are SGHRS and YFSETQ. The CDR3 DNA follows: TGCGCCAGCAGCTTGTATTTTGTCACTGAAGCTTTCTTT. Protein: CASSLYFVTEAFF.

The gene calls are TRBV7-8 and TRBJ1-4, with D uncertain. V was cut by 0 bases and J by 1 base, with 9 bases left in between. The CDR3 is made up of 16 amino acids. CDR1 is SGHVS and CDR2 is FQNEAQ in the germline V gene. CDR3 region: CASSLAPGRTNEKLFF. CDR3 nucleotide sequence: TGTGCCAGCAGCTTAGCTCCCGGGAGAACTAATGAAAAACTGTTTTTT.

V usage is TRBV2 and J usage is TRBJ1-1, with 8 bases matching TRBD1. The CDR3 is made up of 16 amino acids. Germline trimming cut 1 base from V and 4 bases from J; bases unmatched to any gene: 8. The germline V gene encodes CDR1 SNHLY and CDR2 FYNNEI. CDR3 amino acids: CASSEDPRQGCTEAFF. The CDR3 region has the DNA TGTGCCAGCAGTGAAGACCCGCGACAGGGGTGCACTGAAGCTTTCTTT.

Note on this clone: Other DNA sequences in the same sample also yield this CDR3. The chain uses TRBV19 and TRBJ1-1; tentatively, D is TRBD1 (5 bases). This CDR3 has 12 residues. Trimming shortened V by 3 bases and J by 5 bases, and 7 bases separated the two germline ends. Germline loops: CDR1 LNHDA, CDR2 SQIVND (reference sequence). DNA for the CDR3: TGTGCCAGTAGTATGGGGGGAACTGAAGCTTTCTTT. As protein: CASSMGGTEAFF.

This clone was seen a few times. This chain connects TRBV5-1 to TRBJ2-7; the D gene is possibly TRBD1 (5 bases). Trimming pared 7 bases from V and 9 bases from J, leaving 29 bases between. CDR1 and CDR2 from the germline V gene are SGHRS and YFSETQ. The CDR3 sequence is 16 residues long. Here the CDR3 reads CASEEGRAGVTARQYF. The CDR3 region has the DNA TGCGCCAGCGAAGAAGGCAGGGCTGGAGTTACGGCGAGGCAGTACTTC.

The V call is TRBV18, the J call TRBJ2-4, with 14 bases identical to TRBD2. The germline V gene has CDR1 KGHSH and CDR2 LQKENI. The trim removed 0 bases at V and 0 bases at J, leaving 4 bases unmatched. The CDR3 is made up of 19 amino acids. CDR3 sequence: CASSPPGTSGGLAKNIQYF. The CDR3 DNA reads TGTGCCAGCTCACCACCTGGGACTAGCGGGGGCCTAGCCAAAAACATTCAGTACTTC.